A selection of T cell receptor beta chains follows, all from one sample in a study of identical twins. From the 5' RACE reads, TCRdb called clonotypes with MiXCR, one entry per CDR3 protein. The sample has about 900,000 distinct CDR3 sequences; approximately 13% are singletons. These records were also assigned to another study, of yellow fever vaccine responses in identical twins.

The sample was PBMCs. Source of these receptors: a woman between 18 and 29 years old in good health. Both conserved end residues are part of each CDR3. D genes are given only for firm matches. Where a row states a size, it is once, few, many or the class of an expanded clone; other rows omit it.

d_call,v_call,clone_size,j_call,cdr3_nt,cdr3_aa
-,TRBV11-2,-,TRBJ2-5,TGTGCCAGCAGCCACGGGACACGTTATGAAGAGACCCAGTACTTC,CASSHGTRYEETQYF
-,TRBV9,-,TRBJ2-2,TGTGCCAGCAGCGACCCCGTTTCAGGGGAGCTGTTTTTT,CASSDPVSGELFF
TRBD2,TRBV3-1,-,TRBJ2-3,TGTGCCAGCAGCCAAAGATACGGACTAGCGGGTAGCTCTAGCACAGATACGCAGTATTTT,CASSQRYGLAGSSSTDTQYF
-,TRBV5-5,many,TRBJ2-1,TGTGCCAGCAGCTGGGGACAGCGGGGCAATGAGCAGTTCTTC,CASSWGQRGNEQFF
-,TRBV20-1,few,TRBJ2-2,TGCAGTGCCCGCCGGAGCGAACCGAACACCGGGGAGCTGTTTTTT,CSARRSEPNTGELFF
-,TRBV15,few,TRBJ2-3,TGTGCCACCGACCGGGACGGACGCACAGATACGCAGTATTTT,CATDRDGRTDTQYF
TRBD2,TRBV11-2,few,TRBJ2-2,TGTGCCAGCAGCTTATCCATACTAGCGGGGGTCACCGGGGAGCTGTTTTTT,CASSLSILAGVTGELFF
-,TRBV7-9,few,TRBJ1-6,TGTGCCAGCAGCGACCCTCGTTCACCCCTCCACTTT,CASSDPRSPLHF
TRBD1,TRBV12-3/TRBV12-4,-,TRBJ2-1,TGTGCCAGCAGCAGCCGGGACAGGATTTACAATGAGCAGTTCTTC,CASSSRDRIYNEQFF
-,TRBV12-3/TRBV12-4,many,TRBJ2-5,TGTGCCAGCAGTCCAACAGGGCCCCGGGAGACCCAGTACTTC,CASSPTGPRETQYF
TRBD2,TRBV28,-,TRBJ2-1,TGTGCCAGCAGTTTCAATACAGCCTGGGCAGCGGGAGGCGAAGATGAGCAGTTCTTC,CASSFNTAWAAGGEDEQFF
-,TRBV12-3/TRBV12-4,few,TRBJ1-4,TGTGCCAGCAGCTTACAGGGAGATCGGGGTGAAAAACTGTTTTTT,CASSLQGDRGEKLFF
-,TRBV19,few,TRBJ2-4,TGTGCCAGTAGTATAAAGACGGAGTCAGCGTCCAAAAACATTCAGTACTTC,CASSIKTESASKNIQYF
TRBD1,TRBV12-3/TRBV12-4,many,TRBJ2-3,TGTGCCAGCAGCCAGGGGGCCGGCACAGATACGCAGTATTTT,CASSQGAGTDTQYF
TRBD1,TRBV24-1,-,TRBJ2-1,TGTGCCACCAGTGATGGGGGACAGCCCTACAATGAGCAGTTCTTC,CATSDGGQPYNEQFF
-,TRBV5-1,-,TRBJ2-2,TGCGCCAGCAGCTCCCCCCAACCCACCGGGGAGCTGTTTTTT,CASSSPQPTGELFF
-,TRBV19,few,TRBJ1-2,TGTGCCAGTAGTATAGGGGGCCACACCAACTATGGCTACACCTTC,CASSIGGHTNYGYTF
-,TRBV29-1,many,TRBJ2-2,TGCAGCGTTGGGGGCGGGACCGGGGAGCTGTTTTTT,CSVGGGTGELFF
TRBD1,TRBV24-1,-,TRBJ2-3,TGTGCCACCAGTGATCCCCAGGGGGCGGATACGCAGTATTTT,CATSDPQGADTQYF
TRBD2,TRBV3-1,-,TRBJ2-1,TGTGCCAGCAGCCGCTCGACTAGCGGGCTAACCTACAATGAGCAGTTCTTC,CASSRSTSGLTYNEQFF
-,TRBV6-1,-,TRBJ2-2,TGTGCCAGCAGACAACAGGGGGGGGACACCGGGGAGCTGTTTTTT,CASRQQGGDTGELFF
-,TRBV28,few,TRBJ2-3,TGTGCCAGTGGACTCGGAGCAGATACGCAGTATTTT,CASGLGADTQYF
TRBD1,TRBV6-5,-,TRBJ1-1,TGTGCCAGCAGTAGAACAGGGGTAGAAGCTTTCTTT,CASSRTGVEAFF
-,TRBV12-3/TRBV12-4,many,TRBJ2-1,TGTGCCAGCAGCATGCACACGGTGGGCAATGAGCAGTTCTTC,CASSMHTVGNEQFF
-,TRBV7-3,few,TRBJ2-2,TGTGCCAGCAGCTTTCCCCTACTCGGGGCCGGGGAGCTGTTTTTT,CASSFPLLGAGELFF
-,TRBV19,-,TRBJ1-2,TGTGCCAGTAGTCACCCGACAGGATCTAACTATGGCTACACCTTC,CASSHPTGSNYGYTF
TRBD1,TRBV11-2,many,TRBJ1-2,TGTGCCAGCAGCTCGACAGGGAACTATGGCTACACCTTC,CASSSTGNYGYTF
TRBD2,TRBV12-3/TRBV12-4,few,TRBJ2-1,TGTGCCAGCAGTTGGACTAGCGGGAGGGCCAACGAGCAGTTCTTC,CASSWTSGRANEQFF
TRBD2,TRBV20-1,-,TRBJ2-2,TGCAGTGCTAGAGTCCCTAGCGGGGGTCGAACCGGGGAGCTGTTTTTT,CSARVPSGGRTGELFF
-,TRBV12-3/TRBV12-4,many,TRBJ1-1,TGTGCCAGCAGTTTAAGTGCGGGTGACACTGAAGCTTTCTTT,CASSLSAGDTEAFF
-,TRBV7-9,once,TRBJ2-5,TGTGCCAGCAGCTTAAGATCGGCGGTGGAGACCCAGTACTTC,CASSLRSAVETQYF